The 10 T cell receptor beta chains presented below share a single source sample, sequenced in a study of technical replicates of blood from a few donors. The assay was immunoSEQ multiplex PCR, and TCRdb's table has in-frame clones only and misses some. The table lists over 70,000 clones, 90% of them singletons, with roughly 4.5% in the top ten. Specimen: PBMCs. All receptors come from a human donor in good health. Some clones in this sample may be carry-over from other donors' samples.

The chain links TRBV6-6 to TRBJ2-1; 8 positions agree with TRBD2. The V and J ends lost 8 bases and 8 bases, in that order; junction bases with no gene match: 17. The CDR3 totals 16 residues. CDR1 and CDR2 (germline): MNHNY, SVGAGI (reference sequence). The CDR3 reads CASGHDGTSSIDEQFF. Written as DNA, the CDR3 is TGTGCCAGCGGCCATGACGGGACTAGTTCTATCGATGAGCAGTTCTTC.

The chain's CDR3 is CASSVTPASPEAFF. DNA for the CDR3: TGCGCCAGCAGCGTCACCCCAGCGTCCCCTGAAGCTTTCTTT. The chain joins TRBV5-1 to TRBJ1-1; D unclear. V lost 4 bases and J 6 bases, leaving 16 bases between the germline ends. Germline V lookup: CDR1 SGHRS, CDR2 YFSETQ. The CDR3 contains 14 residues. The whole variable domain, remainder taken from reference TRBV5-1 and TRBJ1-1, is KAGVTQTPRYLIKTRGQQVTLSCSPISGHRSVSWYQQTPGQGLQFLFEYFSETQRNKGNFPGRFSGRQFSNSRSEMNVSTLELGDSALYLCASSVTPASPEAFFGQGTRLTVV.

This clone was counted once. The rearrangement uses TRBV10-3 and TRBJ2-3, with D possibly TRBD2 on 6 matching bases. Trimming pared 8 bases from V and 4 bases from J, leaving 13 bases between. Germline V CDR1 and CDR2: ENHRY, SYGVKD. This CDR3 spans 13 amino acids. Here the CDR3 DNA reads TGTGCCATCGGGGACTTTGGGGCAGATACGCAGTATTTT. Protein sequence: CAIGDFGADTQYF.

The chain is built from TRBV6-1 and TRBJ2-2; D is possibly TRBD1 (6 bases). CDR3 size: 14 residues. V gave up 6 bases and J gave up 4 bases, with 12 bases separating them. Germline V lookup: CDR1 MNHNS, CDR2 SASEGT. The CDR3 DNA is TGTGCCAGCAGGCAGACAGGAACCACCGGGGAGCTGTTTTTT. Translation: CASRQTGTTGELFF.

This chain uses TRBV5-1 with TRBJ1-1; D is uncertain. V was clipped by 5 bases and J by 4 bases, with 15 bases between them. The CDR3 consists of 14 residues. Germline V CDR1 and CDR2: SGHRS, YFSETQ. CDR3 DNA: TGCGCCAGCAGGGGCCGAGGAACTAGCACTGAAGCTTTCTTT. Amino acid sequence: CASRGRGTSTEAFF.

The CDR3 spells CASDPPGQGVAEQYF. CDR3 bases: TGTGCTAGTGACCCGCCGGGACAGGGGGTTGCCGAGCAGTACTTC. This rearrangement joins TRBV12-5 to TRBJ2-7, with 11 nucleotides matching TRBD1. J lost 6 bases, V lost 7 bases, and 11 bases had no gene match. Germline V gene data show CDR1 as LGHNT and CDR2 as FRNRAP. CDR3 length: 15 amino acids. Combining the CDR3 with reference TRBV12-5 and TRBJ2-7 gives the whole variable domain DARVTQTPRHKVTEMGQEVTMRCQPILGHNTVFWYRQTMMQGLELLAYFRNRAPLDDSGMPKDRFSAEMPDATLATLKIQPSEPRDSAVYFCASDPPGQGVAEQYFGPGTRLTVT.

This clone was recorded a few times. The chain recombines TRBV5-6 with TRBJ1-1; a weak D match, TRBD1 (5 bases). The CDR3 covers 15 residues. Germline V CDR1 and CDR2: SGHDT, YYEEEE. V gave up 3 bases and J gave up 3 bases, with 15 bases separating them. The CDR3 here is CASSSWGRGDTEAFF. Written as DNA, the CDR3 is TGTGCCAGCAGCTCCTGGGGACGGGGGGACACTGAAGCTTTCTTT.

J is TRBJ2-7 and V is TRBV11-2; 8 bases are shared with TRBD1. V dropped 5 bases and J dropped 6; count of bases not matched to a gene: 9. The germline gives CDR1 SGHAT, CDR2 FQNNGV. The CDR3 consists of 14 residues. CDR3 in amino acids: CASSLNQGALEQYF. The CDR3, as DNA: TGTGCCAGCAGCCTCAATCAGGGGGCTCTCGAGCAGTACTTC.

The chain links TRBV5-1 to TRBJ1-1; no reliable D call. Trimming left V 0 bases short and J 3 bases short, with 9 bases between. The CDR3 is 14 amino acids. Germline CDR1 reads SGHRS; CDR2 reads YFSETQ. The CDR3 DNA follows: TGCGCCAGCAGCTTGGTGCCCCGGGACACTGAAGCTTTCTTT. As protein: CASSLVPRDTEAFF.

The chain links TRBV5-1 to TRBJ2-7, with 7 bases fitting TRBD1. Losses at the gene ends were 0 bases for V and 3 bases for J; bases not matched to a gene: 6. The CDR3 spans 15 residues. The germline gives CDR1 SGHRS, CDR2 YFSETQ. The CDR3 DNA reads TGCGCCAGCAGCTTGGTAGGGACAGTCGTCTACGAGCAGTACTTC. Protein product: CASSLVGTVVYEQYF.